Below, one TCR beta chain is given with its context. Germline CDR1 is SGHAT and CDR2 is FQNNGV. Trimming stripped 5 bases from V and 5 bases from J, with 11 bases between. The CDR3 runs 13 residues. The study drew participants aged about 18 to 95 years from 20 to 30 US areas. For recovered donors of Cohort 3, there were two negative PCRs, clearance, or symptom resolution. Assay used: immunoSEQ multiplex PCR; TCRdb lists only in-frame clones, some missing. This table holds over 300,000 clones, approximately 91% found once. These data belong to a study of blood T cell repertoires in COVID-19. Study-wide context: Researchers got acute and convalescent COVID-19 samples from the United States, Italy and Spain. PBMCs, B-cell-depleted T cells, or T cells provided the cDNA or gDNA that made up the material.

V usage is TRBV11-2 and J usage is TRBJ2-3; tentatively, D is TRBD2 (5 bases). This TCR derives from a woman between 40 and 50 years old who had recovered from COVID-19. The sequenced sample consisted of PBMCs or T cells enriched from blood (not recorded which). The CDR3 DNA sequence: TGTGCCAGCAGCCTTAACCGGGGAGATACGCAGTATTTT. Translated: CASSLNRGDTQYF.